This T cell receptor beta chain was recovered during a study of T cells in Graves' hyperthyroidism and ophthalmopathy. What was amplified from RNA transcripts were TCR beta CDR3 regions. Initially, a first-round RT-PCR of the TCR CDR3 employed the HTBI primer set. TCRdb reprocessed the multiplex PCR reads via MiXCR and lists one record per CDR3 protein. Counted here are 450,000 to 500,000 distinct CDR3 sequences, roughly 23% occurring once; the ten biggest clones make up 49%. Germline-derived CDR1 and CDR2 are DFQATT and SNEGSKA (reference sequence). Losses at the gene ends were 6 bases for V and 8 bases for J; bases not matched to a gene: 13. The CDR3 is 15 amino acids. Clinical symptoms, serum thyroxine and TRAb, thyroid ultrasound and orbital computed tomography were used for the diagnoses. Fresh 10 ml peripheral blood yielded PBMCs. In this sample, this clonotype turned up many times.

This chain uses TRBV20-1 with TRBJ1-2; 12 bases align to TRBD1. The receptor was derived from an older woman with Graves' ophthalmopathy. The sequencing sample was made of blood. In nucleotides, the CDR3 is TGCAGTGCCCCCAAGTTGGGACAGGGGGCAAGGGGCTACACCTTC. As protein: CSAPKLGQGARGYTF.